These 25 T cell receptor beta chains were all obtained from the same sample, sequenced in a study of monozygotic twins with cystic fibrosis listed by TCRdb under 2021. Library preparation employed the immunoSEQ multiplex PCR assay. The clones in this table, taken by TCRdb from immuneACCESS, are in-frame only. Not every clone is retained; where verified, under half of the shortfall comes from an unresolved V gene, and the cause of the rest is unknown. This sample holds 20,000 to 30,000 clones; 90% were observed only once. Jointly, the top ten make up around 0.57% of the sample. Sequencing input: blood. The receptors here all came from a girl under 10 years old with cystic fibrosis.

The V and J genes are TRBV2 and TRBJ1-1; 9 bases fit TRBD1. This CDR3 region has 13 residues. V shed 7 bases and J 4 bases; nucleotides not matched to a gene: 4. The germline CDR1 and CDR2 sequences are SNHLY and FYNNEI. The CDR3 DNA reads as TGTGCCAGCATGGGACAGGGAGGCACTGAAGCTTTCTTT. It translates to CASMGQGGTEAFF.

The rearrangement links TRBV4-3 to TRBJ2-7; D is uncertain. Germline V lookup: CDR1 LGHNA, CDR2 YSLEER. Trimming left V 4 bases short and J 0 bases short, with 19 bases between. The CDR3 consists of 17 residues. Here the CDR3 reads CASSPQRRRISSYEQYF. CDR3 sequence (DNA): TGCGCCAGCAGCCCCCAAAGGAGACGGATAAGCTCCTACGAGCAGTACTTC.

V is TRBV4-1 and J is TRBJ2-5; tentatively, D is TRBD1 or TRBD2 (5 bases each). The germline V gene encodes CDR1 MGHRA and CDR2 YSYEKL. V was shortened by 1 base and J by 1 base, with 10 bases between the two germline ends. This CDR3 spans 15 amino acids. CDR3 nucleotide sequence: TGCGCCAGCAGCCAAGGAGTTGGGGGCCAAGAGACCCAGTACTTC. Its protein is CASSQGVGGQETQYF.

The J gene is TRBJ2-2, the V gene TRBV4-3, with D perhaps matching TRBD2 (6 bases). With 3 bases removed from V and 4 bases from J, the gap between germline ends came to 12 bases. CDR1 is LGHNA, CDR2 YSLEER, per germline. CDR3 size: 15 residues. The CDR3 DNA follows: TGCGCCAGCAGCCAGGGGGGACTCCTCACCGGGGAGCTGTTTTTT. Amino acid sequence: CASSQGGLLTGELFF.

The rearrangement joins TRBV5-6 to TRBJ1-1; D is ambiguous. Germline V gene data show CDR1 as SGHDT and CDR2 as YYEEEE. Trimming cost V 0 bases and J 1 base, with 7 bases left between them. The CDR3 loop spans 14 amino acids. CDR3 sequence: CASSLGVKNTEAFF. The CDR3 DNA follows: TGTGCCAGCAGCTTGGGAGTTAAGAACACTGAAGCTTTCTTT.

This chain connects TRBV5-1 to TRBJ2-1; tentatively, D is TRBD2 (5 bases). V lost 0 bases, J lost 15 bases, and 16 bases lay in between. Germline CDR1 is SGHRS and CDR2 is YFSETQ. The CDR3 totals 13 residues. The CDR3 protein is CASSLDGGPPAFF. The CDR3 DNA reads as TGCGCCAGCAGCTTGGATGGAGGCCCGCCGGCGTTCTTC. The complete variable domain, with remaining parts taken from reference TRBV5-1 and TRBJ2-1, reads KAGVTQTPRYLIKTRGQQVTLSCSPISGHRSVSWYQQTPGQGLQFLFEYFSETQRNKGNFPGRFSGRQFSNSRSEMNVSTLELGDSALYLCASSLDGGPPAFFGPGTRLTVL.

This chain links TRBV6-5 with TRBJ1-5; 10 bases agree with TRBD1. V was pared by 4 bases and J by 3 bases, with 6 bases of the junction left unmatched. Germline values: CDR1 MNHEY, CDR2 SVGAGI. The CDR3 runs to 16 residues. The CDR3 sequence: CASSSRQGATNQPQHF. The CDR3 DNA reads TGTGCCAGCAGTTCTCGACAGGGGGCTACCAATCAGCCCCAGCATTTT.

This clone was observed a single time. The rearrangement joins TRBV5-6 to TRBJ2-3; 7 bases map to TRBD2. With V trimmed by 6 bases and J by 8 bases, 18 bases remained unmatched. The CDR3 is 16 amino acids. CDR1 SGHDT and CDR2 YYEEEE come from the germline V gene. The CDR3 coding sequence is TGTGCCAGCACCCCCGGAAGGCTAGCGGCTACTTTTACGCAGTATTTT. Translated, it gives CASTPGRLAATFTQYF.

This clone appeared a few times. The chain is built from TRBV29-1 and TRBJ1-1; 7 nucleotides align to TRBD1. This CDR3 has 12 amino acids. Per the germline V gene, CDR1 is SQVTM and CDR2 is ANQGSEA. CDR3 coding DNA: TGCAGTTTTCGGACAGGCCGCCGGGAAGCTTTCTTT. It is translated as CSFRTGRREAFF. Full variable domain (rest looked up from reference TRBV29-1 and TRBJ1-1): SAVISQKPSRDICQRGTSLTIQCQVDSQVTMMFWYRQQPGQSLTLIATANQGSEATYESGFVIDKFPISRPNLTFSTLTVSNMSPEDSSIYLCSFRTGRREAFFGQGTRLTVV.

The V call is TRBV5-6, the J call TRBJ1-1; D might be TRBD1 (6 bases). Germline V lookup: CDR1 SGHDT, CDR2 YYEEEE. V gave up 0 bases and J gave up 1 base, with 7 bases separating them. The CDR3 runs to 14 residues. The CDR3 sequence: CASSLEGGNTEAFF. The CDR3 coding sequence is TGTGCCAGCAGCTTGGAGGGGGGGAACACTGAAGCTTTCTTT.

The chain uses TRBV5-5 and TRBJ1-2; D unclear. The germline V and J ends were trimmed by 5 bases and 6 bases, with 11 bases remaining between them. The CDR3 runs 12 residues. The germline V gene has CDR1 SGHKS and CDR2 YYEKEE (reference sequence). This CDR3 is CASRKVPNGYTF. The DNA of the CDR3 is TGTGCCAGCAGGAAGGTCCCGAATGGCTACACCTTC.

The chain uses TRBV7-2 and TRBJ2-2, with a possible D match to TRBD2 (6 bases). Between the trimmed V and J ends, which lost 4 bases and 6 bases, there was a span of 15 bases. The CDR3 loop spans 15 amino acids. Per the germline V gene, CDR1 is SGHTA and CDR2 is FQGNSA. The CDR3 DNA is TGTGCCAGCAGCTATATAACGACGGGGGCCGGGGAGCTGTTTTTT. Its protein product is CASSYITTGAGELFF.

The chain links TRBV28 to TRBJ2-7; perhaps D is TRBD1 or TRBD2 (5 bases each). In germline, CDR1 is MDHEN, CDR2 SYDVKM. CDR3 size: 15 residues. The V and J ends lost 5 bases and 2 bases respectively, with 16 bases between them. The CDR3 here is CASSGSGTVTYEQYF. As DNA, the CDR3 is TGTGCCAGCAGTGGATCCGGGACGGTGACCTACGAGCAGTACTTC.

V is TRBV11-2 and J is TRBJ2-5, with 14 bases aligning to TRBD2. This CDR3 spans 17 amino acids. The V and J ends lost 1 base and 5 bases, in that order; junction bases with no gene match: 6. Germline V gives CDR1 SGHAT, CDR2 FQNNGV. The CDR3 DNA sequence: TGTGCCAGCAGCTTAGGGGGACTAGCGGGGGAGCAGGAGACCCAGTACTTC. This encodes CASSLGGLAGEQETQYF.

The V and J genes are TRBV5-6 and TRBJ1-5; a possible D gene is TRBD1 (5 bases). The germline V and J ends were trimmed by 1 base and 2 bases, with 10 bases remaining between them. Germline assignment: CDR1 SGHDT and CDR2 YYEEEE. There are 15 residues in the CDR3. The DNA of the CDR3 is TGTGCCAGCAGCTTGACGGGGGGAGGCAATCAGCCCCAGCATTTT. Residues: CASSLTGGGNQPQHF. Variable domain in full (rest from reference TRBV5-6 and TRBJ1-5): DAGVTQSPTHLIKTRGQQVTLRCSPKSGHDTVSWYQQALGQGPQFIFQYYEEEERQRGNFPDRFSGHQFPNYSSELNVNALLLGDSALYLCASSLTGGGNQPQHFGDGTRLSIL.

This CDR3 reads CASSHRGGDYGYTF. CDR3 nucleotide sequence: TGTGCCAGCAGCCATCGAGGGGGCGACTATGGCTACACCTTC. This chain uses TRBV4-2 with TRBJ1-2; TRBD1 agrees at 7 bases. CDR1 and CDR2 from the germline V gene are LGHNA and YNFKEQ. V lost 3 bases and J lost 3; bases outside the gene matches: 4. The CDR3 contains 14 residues.

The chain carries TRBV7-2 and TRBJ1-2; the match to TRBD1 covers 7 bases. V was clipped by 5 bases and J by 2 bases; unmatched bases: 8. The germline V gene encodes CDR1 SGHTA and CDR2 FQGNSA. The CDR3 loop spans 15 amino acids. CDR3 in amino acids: CASSRRDSANYGYTF. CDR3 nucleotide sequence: TGTGCCAGCAGCCGCCGGGACAGCGCAAACTATGGCTACACCTTC.

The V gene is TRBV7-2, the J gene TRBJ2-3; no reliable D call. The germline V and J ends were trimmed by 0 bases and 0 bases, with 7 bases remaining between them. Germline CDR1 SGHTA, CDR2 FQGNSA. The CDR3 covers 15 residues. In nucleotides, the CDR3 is TGTGCCAGCAGCTTAGCACCCGCTAGCACAGATACGCAGTATTTT. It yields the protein CASSLAPASTDTQYF.

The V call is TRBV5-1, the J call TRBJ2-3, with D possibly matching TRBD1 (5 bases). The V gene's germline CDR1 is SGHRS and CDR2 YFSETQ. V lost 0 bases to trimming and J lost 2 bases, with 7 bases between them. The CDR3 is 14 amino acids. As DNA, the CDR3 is TGCGCCAGCAGCTTGGGACAGCACACAGATACGCAGTATTTT. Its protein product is CASSLGQHTDTQYF.

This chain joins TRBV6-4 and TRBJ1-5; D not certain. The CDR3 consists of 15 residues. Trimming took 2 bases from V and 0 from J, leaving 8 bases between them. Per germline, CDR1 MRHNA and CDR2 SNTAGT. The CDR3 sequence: CASSDPGFSNQPQHF. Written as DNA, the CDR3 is TGTGCCAGCAGTGACCCGGGGTTTAGCAATCAGCCCCAGCATTTT.

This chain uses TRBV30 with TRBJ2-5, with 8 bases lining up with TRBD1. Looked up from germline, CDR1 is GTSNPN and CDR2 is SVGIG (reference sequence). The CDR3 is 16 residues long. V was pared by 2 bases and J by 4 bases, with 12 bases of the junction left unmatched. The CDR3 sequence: CAWSQWGRGPSETQYF. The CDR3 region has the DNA TGTGCCTGGAGTCAGTGGGGCAGGGGGCCCTCAGAGACCCAGTACTTC.

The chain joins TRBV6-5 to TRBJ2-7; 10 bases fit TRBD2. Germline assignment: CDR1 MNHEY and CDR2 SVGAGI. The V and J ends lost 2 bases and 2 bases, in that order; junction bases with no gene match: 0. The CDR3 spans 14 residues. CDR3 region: CASSYGTSAYEQYF. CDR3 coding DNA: TGTGCCAGCAGTTACGGGACTAGCGCCTACGAGCAGTACTTC.

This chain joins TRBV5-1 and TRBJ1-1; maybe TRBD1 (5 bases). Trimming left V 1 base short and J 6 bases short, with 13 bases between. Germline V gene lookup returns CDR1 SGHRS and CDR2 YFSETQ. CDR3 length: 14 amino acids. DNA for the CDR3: TGCGCCAGCAGCTTGACCTCCCAGGGCCCTGAAGCTTTCTTT. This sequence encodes CASSLTSQGPEAFF.

In DNA form, the CDR3 reads TGTGCCAGCAGGCCCAGGGTCCAAACCTACGAGCAGTACTTC. It codes for CASRPRVQTYEQYF. The rearrangement links TRBV6-5 to TRBJ2-7, with D perhaps matching TRBD1 (5 bases). The CDR3 sequence is 14 residues long. V lost 6 bases and J 2 bases, leaving 14 bases between the germline ends. Germline loops: CDR1 MNHEY, CDR2 SVGAGI.

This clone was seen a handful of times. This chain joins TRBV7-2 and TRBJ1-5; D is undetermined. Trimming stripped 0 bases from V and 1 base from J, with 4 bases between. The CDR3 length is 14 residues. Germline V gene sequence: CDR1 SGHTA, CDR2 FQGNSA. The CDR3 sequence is CASSLAGSNQPQHF. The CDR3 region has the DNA TGTGCCAGCAGCTTAGCAGGGAGCAATCAGCCCCAGCATTTT.